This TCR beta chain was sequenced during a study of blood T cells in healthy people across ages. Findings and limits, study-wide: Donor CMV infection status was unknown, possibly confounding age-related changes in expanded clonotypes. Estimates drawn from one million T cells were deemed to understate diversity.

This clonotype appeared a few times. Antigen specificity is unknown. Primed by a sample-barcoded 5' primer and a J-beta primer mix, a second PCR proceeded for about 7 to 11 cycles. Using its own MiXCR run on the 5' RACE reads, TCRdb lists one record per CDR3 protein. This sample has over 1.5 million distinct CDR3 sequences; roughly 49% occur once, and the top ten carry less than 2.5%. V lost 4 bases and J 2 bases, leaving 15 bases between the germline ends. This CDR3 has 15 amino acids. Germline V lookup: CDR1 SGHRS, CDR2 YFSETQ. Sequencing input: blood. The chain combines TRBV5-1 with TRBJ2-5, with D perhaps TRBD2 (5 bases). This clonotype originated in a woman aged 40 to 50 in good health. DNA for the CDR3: TGCGCCAGCAGCCGCGGACCTGAGCGGCAAGAGACCCAGTACTTC. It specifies CASSRGPERQETQYF.